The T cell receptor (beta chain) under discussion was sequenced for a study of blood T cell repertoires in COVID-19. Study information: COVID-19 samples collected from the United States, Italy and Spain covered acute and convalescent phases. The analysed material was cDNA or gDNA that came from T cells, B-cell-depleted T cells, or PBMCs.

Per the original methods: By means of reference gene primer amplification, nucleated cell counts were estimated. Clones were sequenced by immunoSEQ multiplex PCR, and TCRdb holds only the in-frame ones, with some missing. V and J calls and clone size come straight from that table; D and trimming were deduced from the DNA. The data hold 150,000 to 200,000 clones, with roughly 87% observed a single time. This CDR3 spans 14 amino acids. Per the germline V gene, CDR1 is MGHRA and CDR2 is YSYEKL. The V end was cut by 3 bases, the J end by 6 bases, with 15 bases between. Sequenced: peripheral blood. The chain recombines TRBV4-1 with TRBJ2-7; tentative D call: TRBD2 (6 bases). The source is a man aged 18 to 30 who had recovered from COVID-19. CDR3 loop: CASSQGQGGLEQYF. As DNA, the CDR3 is TGCGCCAGCAGCCAGGGGCAGGGAGGTCTCGAGCAGTACTTC.